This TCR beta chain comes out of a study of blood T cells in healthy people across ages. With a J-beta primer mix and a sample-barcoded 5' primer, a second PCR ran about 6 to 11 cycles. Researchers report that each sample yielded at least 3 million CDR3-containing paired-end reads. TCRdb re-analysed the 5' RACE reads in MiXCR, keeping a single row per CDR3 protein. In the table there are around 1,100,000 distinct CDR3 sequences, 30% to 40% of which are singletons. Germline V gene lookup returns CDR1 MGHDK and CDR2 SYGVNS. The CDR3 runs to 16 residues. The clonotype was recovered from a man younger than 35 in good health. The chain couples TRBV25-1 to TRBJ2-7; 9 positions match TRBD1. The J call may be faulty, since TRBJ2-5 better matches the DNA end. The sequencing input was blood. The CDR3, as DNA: TGTGCCAGCAGTGACTCAGACAGGGGGATTCGAGAGACCCAGTACTTC. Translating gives CASSDSDRGIRETQYF.